This T cell receptor beta chain came from a study of blood T cell repertoires in COVID-19. Study context: Samples representing acute and convalescent COVID-19 were sourced from the United States, Italy and Spain. Sample material is recorded as cDNA or gDNA derived from T cells, B-cell-depleted T cells, or PBMCs.

TCRdb's table, derived via immunoSEQ multiplex PCR, lists solely in-frame clones and lacks some. The sample shows 74,000 or so clones, around 91% of them seen only once. The CDR3 spans 14 residues. Germline-derived CDR1 and CDR2 are SEHNR and FQNEAQ (reference sequence). V was trimmed by 3 bases and J by 0 bases, leaving 9 bases between them. The chain couples TRBV7-9 to TRBJ2-7; TRBD2 is a possible D gene (5 bases). The material sequenced was peripheral blood. The TCR was taken from a man aged 45-60 years with acute or convalescent COVID-19. The CDR3 coding sequence is TGTGCCAGCAGCTTGGTGGGGAGCTCCTACGAGCAGTACTTC. Its protein product is CASSLVGSSYEQYF.